This T cell receptor beta chain was sequenced during a study of blood T cell repertoires in COVID-19 (dated by TCRdb to 2020 to 2021). Regarding the study in general: Samples from collaborators originated in the United States, Italy and Spain and spanned both the acute and convalescent phases of COVID-19. The dataset comprised deeply sampled blood TCRbeta repertoires from subjects exposed to, actively infected with, or recovered from COVID-19. Where available, HLA class I and class II types were taken from metadata supplied by the sample provider and were not determined by assay-based typing. The prospective study material was composed of cDNA or gDNA derived from T cells, B-cell-depleted T cells, or PBMCs. Sample metadata almost always included a de-identified subject ID, COVID-19 status, age in years and sex. The repertoires were released in a freely available public database meant as a resource for research on the immune response to SARS-CoV-2. The samples were drawn from the first 160 participants of the ongoing ImmuneRACE study and from about 1,200 subjects provided by 6 global collaborators. The research as a whole found: Clinical and demographic metadata were provided uncurated, with the amount varying by source and participant.

In the prospective study, participants were about 18 to 95 years old, resided in fewer than 25 geographic areas of the United States, and were enrolled through a virtual design. In the prospective study, participants were assigned to cohorts based on the clinical history participants reported in a screening survey and a study questionnaire. For ImmuneRACE Cohort 3, a participant was defined as recovered based on two consecutive negative NP/OP PCR tests, clearance by a healthcare professional, or resolution of symptoms. In the prospective study, whole blood, serum and a nasopharyngeal or oropharyngeal swab were collected from each participant by mobile phlebotomists. Participants in the prospective study had the option to provide additional blood draws and questionnaires over a 2-month period. Before DNA extraction, blood samples from the prospective study were shipped at room temperature or frozen.

For this clone: Its target antigen remains unknown. No base quality information exists; no much larger clone differs at one position.

TCRbeta CDR3 regions were amplified from genomic DNA using the immunoSEQ Assay, a bias-controlled multiplex PCR. The source study handled its data this way. The number of nucleated cells in each sample was estimated from the amplification of reference gene primers within the assay. Sequence reads were collapsed and filtered to measure the absolute abundance of every unique TCRbeta CDR3 rearrangement. For each sample, productive Simpson clonality was calculated as the square root of Simpson's diversity index across productive rearrangements. Entries here come from immuneACCESS through TCRdb and include only in-frame sequences with V and J called. Some clones fail to appear in such tables; in the studies checked, an unresolved V gene covers under half of the shortfall, and the cause of the remainder is unknown. For V, J and clone size, that table is used; D and trimming come from the DNA. The table for this sample lists about 300,000 clones; 85% to 90% of them were counted only once. The ten largest make up 8% to 13% of the sample.

The sequencing sample was made of PBMCs or T cells enriched from blood (not recorded which). This TCR came from a woman aged 18 to 35 who had recovered from COVID-19.

The sequence in DNA is TGTGCCAGCAGCTCCAGGCCCGGTGGGTACAATGAGCAGTTCTTC. Translated, it reads CASSSRPGGYNEQFF. The chain employs TRBV7-9 and TRBJ2-1; no D gene call is confident. V is cut by 4 bases and J by 4 bases, and the space between the germline ends is 14 bases. CDR1 is given as SEHNR and CDR2 as FQNEAQ, both from the germline V gene (reference sequence). From cysteine to phenylalanine, the CDR3 is 15 amino acids long. Kept here is only the CDR3 DNA, which spans 45 bases and is read in frame from base 1.